This TCR beta chain is drawn from a study of blood T cell repertoires in COVID-19 (TCRdb year 2020). Regarding the complete study: The collaborator samples originated in the United States, Italy and Spain and spanned the acute and convalescent phases of COVID-19. The material from the prospective study consisted of cDNA or gDNA derived from T cells, B-cell-depleted T cells, or PBMCs. Subjects who had been exposed to COVID-19, were actively infected with it, or had recovered from it provided the deeply sampled blood TCRbeta repertoires that made up the dataset. The repertoires were released in a freely available public database intended as a resource for research on the immune response to SARS-CoV-2. The samples were drawn from the first 160 participants of the ongoing ImmuneRACE study and from over 950 subjects provided by 6 global collaborators. Nearly every sample came with metadata listing a de-identified subject ID, COVID-19 status, age in years and sex. HLA class I and class II types, where available, came from metadata supplied by the sample provider rather than from assay-based typing.

Overall results and qualifications from the work: How much clinical and demographic metadata was included differed by source and by participant, and the metadata was provided uncurated.

Whole blood was collected in K2EDTA tubes by collaborating institutions according to the institutions' own protocols. For TCRbeta analysis, collaborators shipped samples in one of three forms: frozen whole blood, isolated PBMCs, or DNA extracted from either of those sample types. V is pared back by 3 bases and J by 6 bases, with 11 bases lying between the germline termini. The CDR3 covers 13 residues, taking in both the cysteine and the phenylalanine. The sequence is cut down to CDR3 DNA, 39 bases in frame from base 1. The germline V gene encodes CDR1 MNHNS and CDR2 SASEGT. TCRbeta CDR3 regions were amplified from genomic DNA by means of the immunoSEQ Assay, a bias-controlled multiplex PCR. From the authors' description of their analysis: Nucleated cell counts per sample were estimated from amplification of reference gene primers within the assay. To quantify the absolute abundance of each unique TCRbeta CDR3 rearrangement, sequence reads were collapsed and filtered. For each sample, productive Simpson clonality was calculated as the square root of Simpson's diversity index across productive rearrangements. This is the immuneACCESS table as TCRdb keeps it, with only in-frame sequences that have V and J called. A part of the clones is gone; compared with another copy, unresolved V genes explain less than half, and the rest is unexplained. V and J calls and clone size are as listed in that table; D and trimming were resolved from the DNA. This sample has around 320,000 clones in its table, and about 82% of those were observed once. The ten largest clones add up to approximately 7.9% of the sample.

Only one count was recorded for this clone. Its specific antigen is unknown. Per-base quality was not reported, and no clone a single base away is much larger than it. Distinct nucleotide sequences in the sample also encode this CDR3. The chain is assembled from TRBV6-1 and TRBJ1-1; the D region possibly corresponds to TRBD1 (5 bases align). The sequence came from a human donor in a cohort sampled during active COVID-19. Material: peripheral blood. The bases read TGTGCCAGCAGTGAGCAGGGACTCGCTGAAGCTTTCTTT. It specifies CASSEQGLAEAFF.